This T cell receptor beta chain was found in a study of OX40 agonist ivuxolimab in advanced cancers. The assay was immunoSEQ multiplex PCR, and TCRdb's table has in-frame clones only and misses some. This sample has over 80,000 clones; 75% to 95% occur once, and the top ten carry more than 0.35%. The clonotype originates from an adult with an advanced solid tumor such as melanoma, head and neck, liver or kidney cancer. Sequencing used CD4+ or CD8+ T cells sorted from blood, obtained in a trial of the OX40 agonist ivuxolimab.

CDR3 protein: CASSFPGTDTQYF. In nucleotides, the CDR3 is TGTGCCAGCAGCTTCCCGGGGACAGATACGCAGTATTTT. The chain links TRBV11-2 to TRBJ2-3; D perhaps matches TRBD2 (5 bases). The germline gives CDR1 SGHAT, CDR2 FQNNGV. V gave up 3 bases and J gave up 3 bases, with 7 bases separating them. The CDR3 is 13 residues long.